This is a list of T cell receptor beta chains from one sample in a study of T cell changes during pregnancy in multiple sclerosis. Profiling relied on immunoSEQ multiplex PCR, and the TCRdb table lists in-frame clones only, not all of them. The table lists about 46,000 clones, around 93% of them singletons. The sequencing here drew on CD8+ T cells from peripheral blood mononuclear cells, taken in the second trimester of pregnancy. These receptors came from a female donor with multiple sclerosis, enrolled in a pregnancy study. Both conserved end residues are part of each CDR3. The order of the fields is CDR3 protein, CDR3 DNA, D gene, J gene, clone size, V gene. A D gene is named only where the DNA matches it firmly. Only some rows state a clone size, as once, few, many or a class for expanded clones.

CDR3: CASSLGQGGQETQYF
DNA: TGTGCCAGCAGCCTGGGACAGGGGGGACAAGAGACCCAGTACTTC
D: TRBD1
J: TRBJ2-5
size: -
V: TRBV5-6

CDR3: CASSLGQGNQPQHF
DNA: TGTGCCAGCAGCCTGGGACAGGGCAATCAGCCCCAGCATTTT
D: TRBD1
J: TRBJ1-5
size: -
V: TRBV7-6

CDR3: CASSLLSGTAYGYTF
DNA: TGTGCCAGCAGCTTACTGTCCGGGACAGCATATGGCTACACCTTC
D: TRBD1
J: TRBJ1-2
size: -
V: TRBV11-2

CDR3: CASSFGDSAFGYTF
DNA: TGTGCCAGCAGCTTCGGGGACAGTGCGTTTGGCTACACCTTC
D: TRBD1
J: TRBJ1-2
size: -
V: TRBV7-9

CDR3: CSVPDGGYTF
DNA: TGCAGCGTCCCCGATGGCGGCTACACCTTC
D: -
J: TRBJ1-2
size: -
V: TRBV29-1

CDR3: CASSLDAGGPYEQYF
DNA: TGTGCCAGCAGCTTAGACGCGGGGGGCCCCTACGAGCAGTACTTC
D: TRBD2
J: TRBJ2-7
size: -
V: TRBV7-2

CDR3: CASSRSGGAFYEQFF
DNA: TGTGCCAGCAGCCGAAGCGGGGGGGCGTTCTATGAGCAGTTCTTC
D: TRBD2
J: TRBJ2-1
size: -
V: TRBV11-2

CDR3: CASSPGGGPPNTEAFF
DNA: TGTGCCAGCAGCCCCGGAGGAGGGCCGCCGAACACTGAAGCTTTCTTT
D: -
J: TRBJ1-1
size: -
V: TRBV7-6

CDR3: CAWGGPVYNEQFF
DNA: TGTGCCTGGGGGGGCCCGGTATACAATGAGCAGTTCTTC
D: -
J: TRBJ2-1
size: -
V: TRBV30

CDR3: CASSPGQLEAFF
DNA: TGTGCCAGCTCTCCGGGACAGCTCGAAGCTTTCTTT
D: TRBD1
J: TRBJ1-1
size: -
V: TRBV7-2

CDR3: CASTPGQGGYGYTF
DNA: TGTGCCAGTACTCCGGGACAGGGTGGCTATGGCTACACCTTC
D: TRBD1
J: TRBJ1-2
size: -
V: TRBV19

CDR3: CASTTHEAEKLFF
DNA: TGTGCCAGTACAACCCACGAGGCTGAAAAACTGTTTTTT
D: -
J: TRBJ1-4
size: -
V: TRBV7-6

CDR3: CASSPSQGAGEQYF
DNA: TGCGCCAGCAGCCCGAGCCAGGGGGCTGGCGAGCAGTACTTC
D: TRBD1
J: TRBJ2-7
size: -
V: TRBV4-3

CDR3: CASSLAPGEQYF
DNA: TGTGCCAGCAGCTTAGCCCCGGGCGAGCAGTACTTC
D: -
J: TRBJ2-7
size: -
V: TRBV7-9

CDR3: CASSSHRTGPEGLGYTF
DNA: TGTGCCAGCAGTTCTCATCGGACAGGGCCAGAAGGTCTTGGCTACACCTTC
D: TRBD1
J: TRBJ1-2
size: -
V: TRBV7-2

CDR3: CASSEWGVGEQFF
DNA: TGTGCCAGCAGTGAATGGGGGGTGGGTGAGCAGTTCTTC
D: -
J: TRBJ2-1
size: -
V: TRBV25-1

CDR3: CASSLGANEQFF
DNA: TGTGCCAGCAGCTTAGGAGCTAATGAGCAGTTCTTC
D: -
J: TRBJ2-1
size: -
V: TRBV7-9

CDR3: CASSYSAGTTDTQYF
DNA: TGTGCCAGCAGTTACTCGGCCGGGACTACAGATACGCAGTATTTT
D: -
J: TRBJ2-3
size: -
V: TRBV6-6

CDR3: CASSLGGLYGYTF
DNA: TGTGCCAGCAGTTTGGGAGGACTATATGGCTACACCTTC
D: -
J: TRBJ1-2
size: once
V: TRBV27

CDR3: CASSLMGGMGPDTQYF
DNA: TGTGCCAGCAGCCTGATGGGAGGGATGGGGCCAGATACGCAGTATTTT
D: TRBD2
J: TRBJ2-3
size: -
V: TRBV5-5

CDR3: CASSVVSGGREKLFF
DNA: TGTGCCAGCAGCGTAGTTTCAGGGGGTAGGGAAAAACTGTTTTTT
D: TRBD1
J: TRBJ1-4
size: -
V: TRBV9

CDR3: CASSLNQVTGAPYGYTF
DNA: TGTGCCAGCAGCTTGAATCAAGTGACAGGGGCCCCCTATGGCTACACCTTC
D: TRBD1
J: TRBJ1-2
size: -
V: TRBV5-6

CDR3: CASSIHRNQPQHF
DNA: TGTGCCAGTAGTATACACAGGAATCAGCCCCAGCATTTT
D: -
J: TRBJ1-5
size: -
V: TRBV19

CDR3: CASSFEGEAFF
DNA: TGTGCCAGCAGTTTCGAGGGTGAAGCTTTCTTT
D: -
J: TRBJ1-1
size: -
V: TRBV27

CDR3: CASSIDGGLISNEQFF
DNA: TGTGCCAGTAGTATAGATGGGGGACTGATTAGCAATGAGCAGTTCTTC
D: -
J: TRBJ2-1
size: -
V: TRBV19

CDR3: CASSYGGGMNTEAFF
DNA: TGTGCCAGCAGTTACGGGGGAGGCATGAACACTGAAGCTTTCTTT
D: -
J: TRBJ1-1
size: -
V: TRBV6-5

CDR3: CASSQIGEGQPQHF
DNA: TGCGCCAGCAGCCAGATAGGGGAGGGTCAGCCCCAGCATTTT
D: -
J: TRBJ1-5
size: -
V: TRBV4-1

CDR3: CASSLSGQGAYEQYF
DNA: TGTGCCAGCAGTTTGAGCGGACAGGGGGCTTACGAGCAGTACTTC
D: TRBD1
J: TRBJ2-7
size: many
V: TRBV27

CDR3: CASSLSEFTEAFF
DNA: TGTGCCAGCAGTTTATCGGAGTTCACTGAAGCTTTCTTT
D: -
J: TRBJ1-1
size: -
V: TRBV27

CDR3: CASSRYRGAAYNEQFF
DNA: TGTGCCAGCAGCCGTTACAGGGGGGCCGCCTACAATGAGCAGTTCTTC
D: TRBD1
J: TRBJ2-1
size: -
V: TRBV11-1

CDR3: CAISESMAGGGTEAFF
DNA: TGTGCCATCAGTGAGTCGATGGCAGGGGGCGGGACTGAAGCTTTCTTT
D: TRBD1
J: TRBJ1-1
size: -
V: TRBV10-3

CDR3: CASRNGTDYGYTF
DNA: TGTGCCAGCAGAAACGGGACAGACTATGGCTACACCTTC
D: TRBD1
J: TRBJ1-2
size: -
V: TRBV4-2

CDR3: CASSLAGQKNEKLFF
DNA: TGTGCCAGCAGCTTAGCCGGACAGAAGAATGAAAAACTGTTTTTT
D: -
J: TRBJ1-4
size: -
V: TRBV7-2

CDR3: CASPKNTGELFF
DNA: TGTGCCAGTCCCAAAAACACCGGGGAGCTGTTTTTT
D: -
J: TRBJ2-2
size: -
V: TRBV6-6

CDR3: CASSQESETYNEQFF
DNA: TGCGCCAGCAGCCAAGAAAGCGAAACCTACAATGAGCAGTTCTTC
D: -
J: TRBJ2-1
size: -
V: TRBV4-3

CDR3: CSATGQGQAFF
DNA: TGCAGTGCAACGGGACAGGGTCAGGCTTTCTTT
D: TRBD1
J: TRBJ1-1
size: -
V: TRBV20-1

CDR3: CSARPGDTEAFF
DNA: TGCAGCGCCCGACCAGGGGACACTGAAGCTTTCTTT
D: -
J: TRBJ1-1
size: -
V: TRBV29-1

CDR3: CASSQRMSGTTLQETQYF
DNA: TGCGCCAGCAGCCAACGGATGTCGGGTACTACCCTCCAAGAGACCCAGTACTTC
D: -
J: TRBJ2-5
size: -
V: TRBV4-1

CDR3: CASSFPRGELFF
DNA: TGTGCCAGCAGTTTCCCGAGAGGGGAGCTGTTTTTT
D: -
J: TRBJ2-2
size: few
V: TRBV27

CDR3: CAARQGAYEQYF
DNA: TGTGCCGCCCGACAGGGGGCTTACGAGCAGTACTTC
D: TRBD1
J: TRBJ2-7
size: -
V: TRBV6-6

CDR3: CASSVGGDRATNEQFF
DNA: TGTGCCAGCAGCGTGGGGGGGGACAGGGCAACCAATGAGCAGTTCTTC
D: TRBD1
J: TRBJ2-1
size: -
V: TRBV9

CDR3: CASSAEGQGVETQYF
DNA: TGTGCCAGCAGCGCTGAGGGACAGGGGGTAGAGACCCAGTACTTC
D: TRBD1
J: TRBJ2-5
size: -
V: TRBV7-2

CDR3: CASSEKIGRDTIYF
DNA: TGTGCCAGCAGTGAAAAAATAGGGCGGGACACCATATATTTT
D: -
J: TRBJ1-3
size: -
V: TRBV6-1

CDR3: CASSARQGFAEAFF
DNA: TGTGCCAGCAGTGCCCGACAGGGGTTCGCTGAAGCTTTCTTT
D: TRBD1
J: TRBJ1-1
size: few
V: TRBV27

CDR3: CASGRIAGAEGDTQYF
DNA: TGTGCCAGCGGAAGAATAGCGGGGGCTGAGGGAGATACGCAGTATTTT
D: TRBD2
J: TRBJ2-3
size: -
V: TRBV27

CDR3: CASSELLAGEGTDTQYF
DNA: TGTGCCAGCAGTGAGCTACTAGCGGGGGAAGGCACAGATACGCAGTATTTT
D: TRBD2
J: TRBJ2-3
size: -
V: TRBV2

CDR3: CASSQGYGSTDTQYF
DNA: TGCGCCAGCAGCCAAGGCTACGGGAGCACAGATACGCAGTATTTT
D: -
J: TRBJ2-3
size: -
V: TRBV4-3

CDR3: CASSLIAGTDTQYF
DNA: TGTGCCAGCAGTCTTATAGCGGGGACCGATACGCAGTATTTT
D: TRBD2
J: TRBJ2-3
size: -
V: TRBV6-5

CDR3: CASIVGQSYEQYF
DNA: TGTGCCAGCATTGTGGGACAGTCATACGAGCAGTACTTC
D: TRBD1
J: TRBJ2-7
size: -
V: TRBV2

CDR3: CSVVLGQGGYEQYF
DNA: TGCAGCGTTGTGTTGGGACAGGGGGGCTACGAGCAGTACTTC
D: TRBD1
J: TRBJ2-7
size: -
V: TRBV29-1

CDR3: CASSSQGGSTEAFF
DNA: TGTGCCAGCAGCTCCCAGGGGGGTAGCACTGAAGCTTTCTTT
D: TRBD1
J: TRBJ1-1
size: -
V: TRBV11-3

CDR3: CASSLRLAGGLYEQFF
DNA: TGTGCCAGCAGCCTCAGACTAGCGGGGGGACTGTATGAGCAGTTCTTC
D: TRBD2
J: TRBJ2-1
size: -
V: TRBV7-2

CDR3: CAPRVADLNTEAFF
DNA: TGTGCCCCACGGGTGGCAGACCTAAACACTGAAGCTTTCTTT
D: -
J: TRBJ1-1
size: -
V: TRBV21-1

CDR3: CAINPTGEDTEAFF
DNA: TGTGCCATCAACCCCACAGGAGAGGACACTGAAGCTTTCTTT
D: -
J: TRBJ1-1
size: -
V: TRBV5-4

CDR3: CSVEGGWSTEAFF
DNA: TGCAGCGTTGAGGGGGGTTGGAGCACTGAAGCTTTCTTT
D: -
J: TRBJ1-1
size: -
V: TRBV29-1